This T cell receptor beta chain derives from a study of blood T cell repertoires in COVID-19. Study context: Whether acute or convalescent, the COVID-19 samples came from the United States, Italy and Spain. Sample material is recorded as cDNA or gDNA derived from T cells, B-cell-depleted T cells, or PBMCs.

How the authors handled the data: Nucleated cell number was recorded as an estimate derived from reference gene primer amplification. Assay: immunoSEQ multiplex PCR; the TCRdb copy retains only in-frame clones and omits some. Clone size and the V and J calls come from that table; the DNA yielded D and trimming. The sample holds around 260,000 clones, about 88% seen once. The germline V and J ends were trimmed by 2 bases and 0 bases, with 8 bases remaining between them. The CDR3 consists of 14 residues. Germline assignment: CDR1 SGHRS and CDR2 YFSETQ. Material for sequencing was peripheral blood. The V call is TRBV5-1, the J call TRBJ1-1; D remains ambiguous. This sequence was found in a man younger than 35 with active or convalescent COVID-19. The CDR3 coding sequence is TGCGCCAGCAGCTTCGCAGAAATGAACACTGAAGCTTTCTTT. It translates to CASSFAEMNTEAFF.